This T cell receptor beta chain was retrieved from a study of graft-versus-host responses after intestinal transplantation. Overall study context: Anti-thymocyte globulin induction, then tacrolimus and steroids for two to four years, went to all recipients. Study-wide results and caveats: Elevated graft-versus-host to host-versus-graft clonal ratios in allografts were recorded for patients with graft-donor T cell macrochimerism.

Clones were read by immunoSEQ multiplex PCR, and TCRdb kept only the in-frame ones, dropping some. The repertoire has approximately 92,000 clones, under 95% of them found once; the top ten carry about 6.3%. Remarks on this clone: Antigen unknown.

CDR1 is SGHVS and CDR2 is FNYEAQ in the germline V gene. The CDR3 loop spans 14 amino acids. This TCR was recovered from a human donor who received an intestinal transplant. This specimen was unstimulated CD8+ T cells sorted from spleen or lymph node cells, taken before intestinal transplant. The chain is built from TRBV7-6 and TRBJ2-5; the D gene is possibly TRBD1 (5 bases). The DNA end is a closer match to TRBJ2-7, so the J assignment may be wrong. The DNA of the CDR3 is TGTGCCAGCAGCCCCGGTGACAGTGGCTACGAGCAGTACTTC. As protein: CASSPGDSGYEQYF.